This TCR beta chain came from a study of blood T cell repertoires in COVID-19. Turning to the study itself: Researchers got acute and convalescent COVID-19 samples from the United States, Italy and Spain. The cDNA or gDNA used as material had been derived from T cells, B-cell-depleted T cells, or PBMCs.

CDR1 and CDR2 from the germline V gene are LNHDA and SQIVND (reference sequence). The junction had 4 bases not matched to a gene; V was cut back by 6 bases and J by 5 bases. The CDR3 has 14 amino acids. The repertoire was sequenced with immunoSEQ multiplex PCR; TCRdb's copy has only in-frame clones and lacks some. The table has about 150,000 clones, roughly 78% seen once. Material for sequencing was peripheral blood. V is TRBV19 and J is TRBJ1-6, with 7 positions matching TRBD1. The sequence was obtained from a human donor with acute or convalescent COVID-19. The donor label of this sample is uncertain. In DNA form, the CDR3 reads TGTGCCAGTAGAGGGACAGCTAATAATTCACCCCTCCACTTT. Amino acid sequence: CASRGTANNSPLHF.